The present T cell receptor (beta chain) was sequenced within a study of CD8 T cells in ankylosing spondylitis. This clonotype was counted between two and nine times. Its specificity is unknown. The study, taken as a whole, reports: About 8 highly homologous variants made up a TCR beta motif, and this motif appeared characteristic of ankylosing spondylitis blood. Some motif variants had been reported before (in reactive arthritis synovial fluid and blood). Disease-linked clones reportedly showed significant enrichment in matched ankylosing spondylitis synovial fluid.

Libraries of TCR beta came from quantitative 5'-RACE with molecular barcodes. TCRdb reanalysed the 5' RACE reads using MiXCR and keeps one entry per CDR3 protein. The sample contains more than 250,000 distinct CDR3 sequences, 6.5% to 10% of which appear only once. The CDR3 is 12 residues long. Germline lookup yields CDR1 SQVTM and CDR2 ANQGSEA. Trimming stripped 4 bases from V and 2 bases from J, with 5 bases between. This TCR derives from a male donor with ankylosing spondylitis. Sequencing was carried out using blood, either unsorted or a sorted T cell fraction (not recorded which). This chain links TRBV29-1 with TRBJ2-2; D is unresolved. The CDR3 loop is CSVGRNTGELFF. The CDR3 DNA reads TGCAGCGTTGGCCGTAACACCGGGGAGCTGTTTTTT.